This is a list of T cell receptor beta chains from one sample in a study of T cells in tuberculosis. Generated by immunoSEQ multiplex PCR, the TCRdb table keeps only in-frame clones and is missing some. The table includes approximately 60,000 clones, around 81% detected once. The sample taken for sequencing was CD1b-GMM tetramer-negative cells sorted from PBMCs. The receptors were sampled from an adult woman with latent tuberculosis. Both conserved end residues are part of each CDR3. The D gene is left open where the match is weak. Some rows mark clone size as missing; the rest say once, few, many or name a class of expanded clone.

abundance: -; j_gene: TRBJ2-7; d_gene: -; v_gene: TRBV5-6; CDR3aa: CASSFTGYEQYF; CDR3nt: TGTGCCAGCAGCTTTACAGGATACGAGCAGTACTTC
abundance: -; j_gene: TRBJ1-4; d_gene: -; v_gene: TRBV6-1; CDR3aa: CASSAYFGGAYEKLFF; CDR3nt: TGTGCCAGCAGTGCTTACTTTGGGGGGGCCTATGAAAAACTGTTTTTT
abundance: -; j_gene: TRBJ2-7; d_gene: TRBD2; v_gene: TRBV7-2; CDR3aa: CASSLDGTSGPPYEQYF; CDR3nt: TGTGCCAGCAGCTTAGATGGGACTAGCGGTCCTCCCTACGAGCAGTACTTC
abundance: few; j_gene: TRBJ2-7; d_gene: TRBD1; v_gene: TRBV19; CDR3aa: CASTGTGASEQYF; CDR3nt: TGTGCCAGTACCGGGACAGGGGCATCCGAGCAGTACTTC
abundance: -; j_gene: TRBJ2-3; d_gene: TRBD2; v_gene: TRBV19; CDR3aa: CASSERRGLAGNTQYF; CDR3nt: TGTGCCAGTAGTGAGAGGAGGGGACTAGCGGGGAATACGCAGTATTTT
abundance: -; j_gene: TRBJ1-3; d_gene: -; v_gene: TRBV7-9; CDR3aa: CASSQSGSLSGNTIYF; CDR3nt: TGTGCCAGCAGCCAGTCGGGATCCCTCTCTGGAAACACCATATATTTT
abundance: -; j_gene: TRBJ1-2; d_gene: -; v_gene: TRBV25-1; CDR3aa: CASSGRGSYTF; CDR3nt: TGTGCCAGCAGTGGCAGGGGAAGCTACACCTTC
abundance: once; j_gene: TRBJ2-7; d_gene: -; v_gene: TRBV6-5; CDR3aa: CASRGGGNYEQYF; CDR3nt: TGTGCCAGCAGAGGGGGGGGCAACTACGAGCAGTACTTC
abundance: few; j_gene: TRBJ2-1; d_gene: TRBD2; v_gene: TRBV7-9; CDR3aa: CASSLRGLAQFF; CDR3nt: TGTGCCAGCAGCTTACGCGGACTAGCCCAGTTCTTC
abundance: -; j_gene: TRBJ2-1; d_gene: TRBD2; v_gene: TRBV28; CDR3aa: CASSPGLAVLRDNEQFF; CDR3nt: TGTGCCAGCAGTCCGGGACTAGCGGTCCTTCGGGACAATGAGCAGTTCTTC
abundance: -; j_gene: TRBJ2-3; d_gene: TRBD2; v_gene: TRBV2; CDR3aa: CASSEKAGGPMGGDTQYF; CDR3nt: TGTGCCAGCAGTGAAAAAGCGGGAGGGCCTATGGGAGGGGATACGCAGTATTTT
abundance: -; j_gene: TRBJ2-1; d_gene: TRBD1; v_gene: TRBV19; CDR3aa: CASKGQYNERFF; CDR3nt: TGTGCCAGCAAGGGACAGTACAATGAGCGGTTCTTC
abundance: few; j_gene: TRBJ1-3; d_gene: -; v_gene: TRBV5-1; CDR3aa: CASSPGQGGNTIYF; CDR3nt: TGCGCCAGCAGCCCCGGACAAGGTGGAAACACCATATATTTT
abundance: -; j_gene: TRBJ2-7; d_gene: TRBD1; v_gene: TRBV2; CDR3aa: CASRVQRTGGSEQYF; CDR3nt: TGTGCCAGCAGAGTCCAGAGGACAGGGGGTAGCGAGCAGTACTTC
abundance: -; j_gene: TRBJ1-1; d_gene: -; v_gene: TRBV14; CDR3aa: CASSQDASAGEAFF; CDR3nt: TGTGCCAGCAGCCAAGATGCTTCCGCAGGGGAAGCTTTCTTT
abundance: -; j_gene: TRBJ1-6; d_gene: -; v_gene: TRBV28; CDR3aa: CASSPRGRALTPLHF; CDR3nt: TGTGCCAGCAGCCCCCGAGGCCGCGCATTGACACCCCTCCACTTT
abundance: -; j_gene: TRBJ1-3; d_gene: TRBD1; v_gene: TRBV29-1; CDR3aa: CSVSPGQVSGNTIYF; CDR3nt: TGCAGCGTTTCACCGGGACAGGTCTCTGGAAACACCATATATTTT
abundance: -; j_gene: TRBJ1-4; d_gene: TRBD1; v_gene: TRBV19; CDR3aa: CASSRQGLSTNEKLFF; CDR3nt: TGTGCCAGTAGTCGACAGGGACTTTCAACTAATGAAAAACTGTTTTTT
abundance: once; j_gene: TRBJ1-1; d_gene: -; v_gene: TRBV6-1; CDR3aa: CASSGQALNTEAFF; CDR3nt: TGTGCCAGCAGTGGACAGGCCTTGAACACTGAAGCTTTCTTT
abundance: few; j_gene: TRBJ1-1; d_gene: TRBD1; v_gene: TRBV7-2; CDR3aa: CASSLRTGTGKRGTEAFF; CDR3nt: TGTGCCAGCAGCTTGAGGACCGGGACAGGGAAGCGTGGCACTGAAGCTTTCTTT
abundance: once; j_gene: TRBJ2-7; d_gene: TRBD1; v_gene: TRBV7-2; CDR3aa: CASSPPGTGAEQYF; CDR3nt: TGTGCCAGCAGCCCCCCCGGGACAGGGGCCGAGCAGTACTTC
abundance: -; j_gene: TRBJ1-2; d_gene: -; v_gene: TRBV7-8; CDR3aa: CASSLGVAAVDWGYTF; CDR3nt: TGTGCCAGCAGCTTAGGAGTGGCGGCGGTGGATTGGGGCTACACCTTC
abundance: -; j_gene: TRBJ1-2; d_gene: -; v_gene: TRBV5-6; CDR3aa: CASSLEKGRGGYTF; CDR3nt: TGTGCCAGCAGCTTGGAAAAAGGAAGAGGTGGCTACACCTTC
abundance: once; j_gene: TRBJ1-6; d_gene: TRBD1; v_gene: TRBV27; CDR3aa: CASSWDSDSPLHF; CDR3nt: TGTGCCAGCAGCTGGGACAGTGATTCACCCCTCCACTTT
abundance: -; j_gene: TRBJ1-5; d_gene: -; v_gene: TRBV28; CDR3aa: CASSEAVGNQPQHF; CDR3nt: TGTGCCAGCAGTGAGGCAGTGGGCAATCAGCCCCAGCATTTT
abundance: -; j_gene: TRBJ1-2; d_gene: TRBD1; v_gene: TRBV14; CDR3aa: CASSQAPSGTGGASSYGYTF; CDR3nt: TGTGCCAGCAGCCAAGCCCCCTCCGGGACAGGGGGCGCTTCCAGCTATGGCTACACCTTC
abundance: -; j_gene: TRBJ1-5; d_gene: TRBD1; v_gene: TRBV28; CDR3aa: CASRAPRGRNQPQHF; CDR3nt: TGTGCCAGCAGAGCCCCGAGGGGGCGCAATCAGCCCCAGCATTTT
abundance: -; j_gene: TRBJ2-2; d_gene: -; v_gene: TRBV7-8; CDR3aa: CASRVLAPPGELFF; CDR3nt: TGTGCCAGCAGGGTACTAGCCCCCCCCGGGGAGCTGTTTTTT
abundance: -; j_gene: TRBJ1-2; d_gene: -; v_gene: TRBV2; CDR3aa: CASSESGRSYTF; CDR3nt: TGTGCCAGCAGTGAATCAGGCCGGAGCTACACCTTC
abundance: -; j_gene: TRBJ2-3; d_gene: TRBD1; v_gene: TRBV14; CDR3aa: CASSQDFGQGRGTDTQYF; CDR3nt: TGTGCCAGCAGCCAAGATTTCGGACAGGGCAGGGGCACAGATACGCAGTATTTT
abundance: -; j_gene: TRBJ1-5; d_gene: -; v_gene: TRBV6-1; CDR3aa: CASIREGSYQPQHF; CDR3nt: TGTGCCAGCATAAGGGAGGGCAGCTATCAGCCCCAGCATTTT
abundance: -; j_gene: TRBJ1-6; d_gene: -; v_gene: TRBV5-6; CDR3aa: CASTLSRGSPLHF; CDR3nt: TGTGCCAGCACCCTGTCCCGGGGTTCACCCCTCCACTTT
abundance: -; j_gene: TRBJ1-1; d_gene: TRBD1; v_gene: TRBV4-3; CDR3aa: CASRKRTGAMNTEAFF; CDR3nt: TGCGCCAGCAGGAAACGGACAGGGGCTATGAACACTGAAGCTTTCTTT
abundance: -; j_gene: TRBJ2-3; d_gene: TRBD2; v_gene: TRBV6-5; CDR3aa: CASSFTAGVDTQYF; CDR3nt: TGTGCCAGCAGTTTCACAGCGGGAGTAGATACGCAGTATTTT
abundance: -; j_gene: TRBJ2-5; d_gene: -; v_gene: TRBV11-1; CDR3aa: CASSLQTGKSTQYF; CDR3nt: TGTGCCAGCAGCCTCCAAACAGGGAAATCGACCCAGTACTTC
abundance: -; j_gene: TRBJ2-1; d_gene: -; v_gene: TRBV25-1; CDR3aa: CASSVARTNYNEQFF; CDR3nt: TGTGCCAGCAGTGTCGCAAGGACTAACTACAATGAGCAGTTCTTC
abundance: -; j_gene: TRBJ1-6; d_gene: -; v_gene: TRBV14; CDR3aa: CASSQTGYNSPLHF; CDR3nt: TGTGCCAGCAGCCAGACGGGTTATAATTCCCCCCTCCACTTT
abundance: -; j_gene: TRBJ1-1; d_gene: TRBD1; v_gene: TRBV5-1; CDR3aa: CASSVQGQGRTEAFF; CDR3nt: TGCGCCAGCAGCGTACAAGGACAGGGAAGGACTGAAGCTTTCTTT
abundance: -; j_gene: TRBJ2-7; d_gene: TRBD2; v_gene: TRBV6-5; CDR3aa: CASSYAGTMNYEQYF; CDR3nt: TGTGCCAGCAGTTACGCCGGGACTATGAACTACGAGCAGTACTTC
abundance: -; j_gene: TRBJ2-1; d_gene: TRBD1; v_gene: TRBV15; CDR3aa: CATSPRDRGQNEQFF; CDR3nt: TGTGCCACCAGCCCCCGGGACAGGGGGCAAAATGAGCAGTTCTTC
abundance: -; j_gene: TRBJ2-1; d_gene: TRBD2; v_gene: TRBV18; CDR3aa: CASRPTSVAEQFF; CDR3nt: TGTGCCAGCCGTCCGACTAGCGTGGCTGAGCAGTTCTTC
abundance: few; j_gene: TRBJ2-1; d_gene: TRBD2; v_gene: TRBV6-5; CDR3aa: CASSYGGLGVNEQFF; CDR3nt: TGTGCCAGCAGTTACGGAGGACTAGGGGTTAATGAGCAGTTCTTC